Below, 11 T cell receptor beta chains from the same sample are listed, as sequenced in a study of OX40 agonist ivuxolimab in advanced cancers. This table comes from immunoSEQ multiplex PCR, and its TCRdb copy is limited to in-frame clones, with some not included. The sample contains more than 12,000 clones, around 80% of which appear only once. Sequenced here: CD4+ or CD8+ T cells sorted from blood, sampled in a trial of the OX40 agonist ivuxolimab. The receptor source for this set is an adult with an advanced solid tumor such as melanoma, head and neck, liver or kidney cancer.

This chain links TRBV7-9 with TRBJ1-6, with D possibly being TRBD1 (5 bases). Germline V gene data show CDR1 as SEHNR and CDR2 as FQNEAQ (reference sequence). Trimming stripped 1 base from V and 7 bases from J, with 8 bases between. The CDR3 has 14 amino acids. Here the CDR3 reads CASSLVRGNSPLHF. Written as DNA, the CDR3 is TGTGCCAGCAGCTTAGTTCGGGGGAATTCACCCCTCCACTTT.

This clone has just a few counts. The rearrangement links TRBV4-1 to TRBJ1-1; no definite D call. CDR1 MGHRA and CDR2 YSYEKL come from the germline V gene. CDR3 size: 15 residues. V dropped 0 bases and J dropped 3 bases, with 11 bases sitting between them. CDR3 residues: CASSQDEAWYTEAFF. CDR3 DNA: TGCGCCAGCAGCCAAGACGAGGCGTGGTACACTGAAGCTTTCTTT.

The CDR3 loop is CASSFGQDLYEQYF. The CDR3 region has the DNA TGCGCCAGCAGCTTCGGCCAGGACCTATACGAGCAGTACTTC. The chain is built from TRBV5-1 and TRBJ2-7, with D unclear. Trimming cost V 2 bases and J 4 bases, with 13 bases left between them. The CDR3 length is 14 residues. Per germline, CDR1 SGHRS and CDR2 YFSETQ.

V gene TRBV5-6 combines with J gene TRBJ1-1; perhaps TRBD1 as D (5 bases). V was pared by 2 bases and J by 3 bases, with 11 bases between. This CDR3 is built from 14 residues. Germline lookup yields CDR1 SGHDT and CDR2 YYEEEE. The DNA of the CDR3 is TGTGCCAGCAGCTTCCCAGGGTCCTACACTGAAGCTTTCTTT. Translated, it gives CASSFPGSYTEAFF.

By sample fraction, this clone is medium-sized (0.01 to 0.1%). CDR3 nucleotides: TGTGCCAGCGTCGCGCGGGAGGGGCGGAATGAAAAACTGTTTTTT. It translates to CASVAREGRNEKLFF. The chain couples TRBV28 to TRBJ1-4; a weak D match, TRBD1 (5 bases). Trimming left V 8 bases short and J 5 bases short, with 18 bases between. Germline V lookup: CDR1 MDHEN, CDR2 SYDVKM. The CDR3 totals 15 residues.

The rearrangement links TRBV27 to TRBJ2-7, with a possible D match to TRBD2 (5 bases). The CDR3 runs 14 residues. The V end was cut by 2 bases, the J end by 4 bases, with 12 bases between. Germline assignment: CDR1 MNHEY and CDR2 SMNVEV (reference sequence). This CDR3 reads CASSLRGQWYEQYF. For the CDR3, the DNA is TGTGCCAGCAGTTTAAGAGGGCAATGGTACGAGCAGTACTTC.

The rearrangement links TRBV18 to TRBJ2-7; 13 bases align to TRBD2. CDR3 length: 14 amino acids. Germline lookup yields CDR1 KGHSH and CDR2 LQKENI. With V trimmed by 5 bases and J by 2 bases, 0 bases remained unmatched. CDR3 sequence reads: CASSTSGGAYEQYF. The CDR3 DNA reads TGTGCCAGCTCAACTAGCGGGGGGGCCTACGAGCAGTACTTC.

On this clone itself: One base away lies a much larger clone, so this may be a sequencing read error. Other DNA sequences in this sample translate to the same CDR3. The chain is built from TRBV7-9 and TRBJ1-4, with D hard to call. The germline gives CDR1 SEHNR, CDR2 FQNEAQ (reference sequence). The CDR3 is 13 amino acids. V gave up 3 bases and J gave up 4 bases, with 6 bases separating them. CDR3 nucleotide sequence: TGTGCCAGCAGCTTTGGGAGTAATGAAAAACTGTTTTTT. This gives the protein CASSFGSNEKLFF.

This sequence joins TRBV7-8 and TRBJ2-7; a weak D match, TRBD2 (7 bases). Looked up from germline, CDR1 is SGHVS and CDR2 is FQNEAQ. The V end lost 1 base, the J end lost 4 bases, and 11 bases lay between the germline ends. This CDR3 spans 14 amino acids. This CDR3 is CASSLDRGAYEQYF. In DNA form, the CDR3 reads TGTGCCAGCAGCTTAGATCGGGGGGCATACGAGCAGTACTTC.

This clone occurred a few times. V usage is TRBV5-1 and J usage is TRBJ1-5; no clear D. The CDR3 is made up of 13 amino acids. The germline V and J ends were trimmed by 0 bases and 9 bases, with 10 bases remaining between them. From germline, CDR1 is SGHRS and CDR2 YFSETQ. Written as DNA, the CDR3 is TGCGCCAGCAGCTTGGATGATTCCCGGCCCCAGCATTTT. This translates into CASSLDDSRPQHF.

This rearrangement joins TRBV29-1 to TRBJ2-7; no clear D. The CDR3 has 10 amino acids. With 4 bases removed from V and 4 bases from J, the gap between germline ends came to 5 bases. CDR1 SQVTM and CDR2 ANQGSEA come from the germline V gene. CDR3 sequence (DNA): TGCAGCGTTGTTGAGTACGAGCAGTACTTC. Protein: CSVVEYEQYF.